The clone carrying this T cell receptor beta chain was observed a single time. Genomic DNA (from each subset) was split evenly across several immunoSEQ plates. The method was immunoSEQ multiplex PCR; TCRdb's version includes in-frame clones alone and lacks a portion of them. The repertoire holds some 1,400,000 clones, roughly 96% seen once, with over 1% in the top ten. The source of the sample is a study of shared clonotypes between healthy human individuals. Trimming cost V 0 bases and J 11 bases, with 16 bases left between them. This CDR3 has 14 residues. Germline V CDR1 and CDR2: MNHEY, SVGAGI. Material for sequencing was naive CD4+ T cells sorted from blood. Specified subset: CD45RA+ positively selected. The clonotype originates from a man aged 25-45 years in good health. V gene TRBV6-5 combines with J gene TRBJ1-1; the D gene is possibly TRBD1 (6 bases). CDR3 residues: CASSYSILGAPAFF. The CDR3 region has the DNA TGTGCCAGCAGTTACTCGATCCTGGGGGCGCCGGCTTTCTTT.